This T cell receptor (beta chain) was sequenced in a study of cytomegalovirus exposure and HLA in healthy donors. About the study: As an earlier analysis found, roughly 170 million T cells yielded 95 million to 130 million unique TCR beta sequences. Whole-study results and caveats: The study flagged roughly 160 TCR beta chains as cytomegalovirus-associated. Per published accounts, TCR beta sequences correctly predicted the HLA-A and HLA-B alleles of most subjects. Later analysis demonstrated an association between a missense DCLRE1C variant and TCR beta V- and J-gene trimming.

This PCR relied on a set of 60 Vbeta primers and 13 Jbeta primers. Assay used: immunoSEQ multiplex PCR; TCRdb lists only in-frame clones, some missing. This table has roughly 93,000 clones, around two thirds appearing once. CDR3 length: 15 amino acids. The V end was cut by 0 bases, the J end by 5 bases, with 14 bases between. Per the germline V gene, CDR1 is SGDLS and CDR2 is YYNGEE. This clone showed up just once. Its antigen is not known. The clonotype comes from a male donor in good health and CMV-seronegative. V gene TRBV9 combines with J gene TRBJ2-5; the D gene is possibly TRBD1 (5 bases). Sequencing used PBMCs. For the CDR3, the DNA is TGTGCCAGCAGCGTAGGATCCGTACCAGGGGAGACCCAGTACTTC. Amino acid sequence: CASSVGSVPGETQYF.